Reported below is one T cell receptor beta chain. This entry comes from a study of CD8 T cells in Susac syndrome. The RNA input was about 0.45 to 1 ug, and it was reverse transcribed with random hexamers. The CDR3 of TCR beta was amplified by immunoSEQ multiplex PCR across 54 Vbeta and 13 Jbeta. Each CDR3 protein gets one entry after TCRdb re-called the immunoSEQ multiplex PCR reads with MiXCR. The table shows over 120,000 distinct CDR3 sequences, with roughly 94% occurring only once. Sequencing input: CD4+ T cells from PBMCs. This TCR derives from a human donor in good health.

The CDR3 sequence is CSAREKQLLAKNIQYF. The CDR3 DNA reads as TGCAGTGCTAGAGAGAAGCAGCTTCTAGCCAAAAACATTCAGTACTTC. The J gene is TRBJ2-4, the V gene TRBV20-1, with D unclear. Germline V gene data show CDR1 as DFQATT and CDR2 as SNEGSKA (reference sequence). The ends were cut back, 0 bases at V and 0 bases at J, with 12 bases in the middle. This CDR3 comprises 16 residues.